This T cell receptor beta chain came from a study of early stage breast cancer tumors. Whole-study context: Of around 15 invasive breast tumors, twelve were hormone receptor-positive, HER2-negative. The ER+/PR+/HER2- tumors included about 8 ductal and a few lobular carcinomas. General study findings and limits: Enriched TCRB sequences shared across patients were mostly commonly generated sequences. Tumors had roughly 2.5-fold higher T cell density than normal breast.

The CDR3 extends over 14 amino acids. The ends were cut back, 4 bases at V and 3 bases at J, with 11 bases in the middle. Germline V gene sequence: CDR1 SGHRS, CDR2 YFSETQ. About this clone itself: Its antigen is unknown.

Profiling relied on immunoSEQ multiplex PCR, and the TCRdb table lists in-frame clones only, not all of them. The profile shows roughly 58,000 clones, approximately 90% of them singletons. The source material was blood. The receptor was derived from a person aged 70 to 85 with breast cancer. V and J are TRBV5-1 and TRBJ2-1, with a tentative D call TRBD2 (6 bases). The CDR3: CASSALGLYNEQFF. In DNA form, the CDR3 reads TGCGCCAGCAGCGCCCTGGGACTCTACAATGAGCAGTTCTTC. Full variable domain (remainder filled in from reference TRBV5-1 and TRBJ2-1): KAGVTQTPRYLIKTRGQQVTLSCSPISGHRSVSWYQQTPGQGLQFLFEYFSETQRNKGNFPGRFSGRQFSNSRSEMNVSTLELGDSALYLCASSALGLYNEQFFGPGTRLTVL.